This T cell receptor beta chain is drawn from a study of control samples from healthy donors and cancer patients. Trimming took 3 bases from V and 9 from J, leaving 13 bases between them. CDR1 is SGDLS and CDR2 is YYNGEE in the germline V gene. The CDR3 has 13 amino acids. TCRdb keeps only in-frame clones here, not all; method: immunoSEQ multiplex PCR. The sample records about 110,000 clones, around nine tenths being singletons. V gene TRBV9 combines with J gene TRBJ1-5; D ambiguous. Sequencing input: blood. The receptor was isolated from a woman aged 50 to 60 in good health. The CDR3 spells CASSANPEGPQHF. The CDR3 DNA sequence: TGTGCCAGCAGCGCGAACCCGGAAGGGCCCCAGCATTTT.